The next 28 T cell receptor beta chains were all read from a single sample in a study of beta chain features in type 1 diabetes. Expressed TCRB transcripts were sequenced after all isolated RNA was converted to cDNA. TCRdb keeps only in-frame clones here, not all; method: immunoSEQ multiplex PCR. The top ten hold roughly 0.12% of the sample, which has about 640,000 clones, 9.5% to 15% seen once. Regarding the study as a whole: Significant though moderate, a shortening of TCRB CDR3s appeared in all four CD4+ subsets of Type 1 diabetes patients.

No antigen has been assigned to these receptors. The sample was naive CD4+ T cells from blood. The receptors were sampled from a man younger than 40 with type 1 diabetes.

The CDR3 sequence: CASSPQPGGPSDTQYF. The CDR3, as DNA: TGTGCCAGCAGCCCACAGCCGGGGGGGCCATCAGATACGCAGTATTTT. The genes are TRBV11-2 and TRBJ2-3; 8 positions match TRBD2. The V segment lost 5 bases and the J segment 4 bases; nucleotides outside the gene matches: 11. The CDR3 has 16 residues. Germline loops: CDR1 SGHAT, CDR2 FQNNGV.

The J gene is TRBJ1-2, the V gene TRBV5-6; D gene unclear. In germline, CDR1 is SGHDT, CDR2 YYEEEE. Trimming took 4 bases from V and 4 from J, leaving 14 bases between them. The CDR3 consists of 14 residues. CDR3 protein: CASSLTSGAYGYTF. The DNA for the CDR3 is TGTGCCAGCAGCCTTACATCGGGCGCCTATGGCTACACCTTC.

The chain couples TRBV25-1 to TRBJ1-2; 7 bases line up with TRBD1. Germline-derived CDR1 and CDR2 are MGHDK and SYGVNS. V lost 5 bases and J lost 7; bases outside the gene matches: 10. CDR3 length: 14 amino acids. CDR3 region: CASSLDRAGSGYTF. The CDR3 coding sequence is TGTGCCAGCAGTCTCGACAGGGCGGGCTCTGGCTACACCTTC.

On this clone: Different DNA sequences within this sample yield the same CDR3. V usage is TRBV9 and J usage is TRBJ2-5, with D possibly being TRBD1 (5 bases). CDR3 length: 14 amino acids. Germline CDR1 and CDR2: SGDLS and YYNGEE. Trimming removed 0 bases from V and 1 base from J, with 7 bases in between. The CDR3 DNA reads as TGTGCCAGCAGCGTAGAGGGGTTCCAAGAGACCCAGTACTTC. The encoded protein is CASSVEGFQETQYF. Together with reference TRBV9 and TRBJ2-5, the CDR3 gives the full variable domain: DSGVTQTPKHLITATGQRVTLRCSPRSGDLSVYWYQQSLDQGLQFLIQYYNGEERAKGNILERFSAQQFPDLHSELNLSSLELGDSALYFCASSVEGFQETQYFGPGTRLLVL.

This sequence joins TRBV5-6 and TRBJ1-2; the D is unclear. Germline V gives CDR1 SGHDT, CDR2 YYEEEE. V lost 1 base and J 6 bases, leaving 7 bases between the germline ends. This CDR3 is built from 12 residues. CDR3 coding DNA: TGTGCCAGCAGCTTGCGGGAGGATGGCTACACCTTC. Its translation: CASSLREDGYTF.

The rearrangement joins TRBV2 to TRBJ2-7; D may be TRBD1 or TRBD2 (7 bases each). The CDR3 extends over 12 amino acids. From germline, CDR1 is SNHLY and CDR2 FYNNEI. Deletions cut 11 bases from V and 3 bases from J, with 14 bases between. The CDR3 bases are TGTGCCGCTCAGGGGGGGAACTACGAGCAGTACTTC. Its translation is CAAQGGNYEQYF. Using reference TRBV2 and TRBJ2-7 for the parts outside the CDR3, the full variable domain is EPEVTQTPSHQVTQMGQEVILRCVPISNHLYFYWYRQILGQKVEFLVSFYNNEISEKSEIFDDQFSVERPDGSNFTLKIRSTKLEDSAMYFCAAQGGNYEQYFGPGTRLTVT.

J is TRBJ1-1 and V is TRBV7-8; D remains ambiguous. The length of the CDR3 is 13 residues. The V end was cut by 4 bases, the J end by 1 base, with 7 bases between. CDR1 is SGHVS, CDR2 FQNEAQ, per germline. CDR3 coding DNA: TGTGCCAGCAGCTCGGGGTGGAACACTGAAGCTTTCTTT. Its protein product is CASSSGWNTEAFF.

The table lists this clone with a few counts. The chain joins TRBV5-1 to TRBJ1-5; no reliable D call. Trimming cost V 5 bases and J 7 bases, with 7 bases left between them. CDR1 is SGHRS and CDR2 is YFSETQ in the germline V gene. The CDR3 extends over 11 amino acids. CDR3 region: CASRKGQPQHF. The CDR3 DNA is TGCGCCAGCAGGAAAGGGCAGCCCCAGCATTTT.

The genes are TRBV7-8 and TRBJ2-1; 13 nucleotides match TRBD2. Germline loops: CDR1 SGHVS, CDR2 FQNEAQ. This CDR3 has 17 amino acids. The V segment lost 5 bases and the J segment 0 bases; nucleotides outside the gene matches: 4. As DNA, the CDR3 is TGTGCCAGCAGCGACCGACTAGCGGGAGGCTCCTACAATGAGCAGTTCTTC. Its translation is CASSDRLAGGSYNEQFF.

The rearrangement joins TRBV11-2 to TRBJ2-7; 7 nucleotides line up with TRBD1. Germline assignment: CDR1 SGHAT and CDR2 FQNNGV. CDR3 length equals 13 residues. The junction had 5 bases not matched to a gene; V was cut back by 7 bases and J by 2 bases. The CDR3 spells CASNTGAPYEQYF. The CDR3, as DNA: TGTGCCAGCAACACAGGGGCCCCCTACGAGCAGTACTTC.

The V gene is TRBV7-8, the J gene TRBJ1-3, with D hard to call. The germline gives CDR1 SGHVS, CDR2 FQNEAQ. V was shortened by 2 bases and J by 0 bases, with 8 bases between the two germline ends. The CDR3 runs 15 residues. CDR3 sequence: CASSLTRTSGNTIYF. The CDR3, as DNA: TGTGCCAGCAGCTTAACCCGTACCTCTGGAAACACCATATATTTT.

This clone has a handful of counts. The sample contains more than one DNA sequence encoding this CDR3. The chain recombines TRBV5-1 with TRBJ2-7; no clear D gene. This CDR3 contains 12 residues. Germline V CDR1 and CDR2: SGHRS, YFSETQ. Trimming cost V 0 bases and J 3 bases, with 4 bases left between them. The CDR3 nucleotides are TGCGCCAGCAGCTTGGAAGGCTACGAGCAGTACTTC. Residues: CASSLEGYEQYF.

This clone was picked up a small number of times. The genes are TRBV2 and TRBJ2-5, with a possible D match to TRBD2 (6 bases). Trimming took off 6 bases at V and 4 bases at J, with 15 bases between the two ends. Germline loops: CDR1 SNHLY, CDR2 FYNNEI. This CDR3 is 14 amino acids long. The CDR3 nucleotides read TGTGCCAGCAGGGGGGGTTTAGTCCCAGAGACCCAGTACTTC. Its protein product is CASRGGLVPETQYF.

The chain joins TRBV9 to TRBJ1-2; 7 nucleotides line up with TRBD1. V trimming: 0 bases; J trimming: 6 bases; junction bases outside the gene matches: 11. Germline assignment: CDR1 SGDLS and CDR2 YYNGEE. The CDR3 loop spans 16 amino acids. The CDR3 DNA sequence: TGTGCCAGCAGCGTAGAGGGGGTAACAGGGGCGGATGGCTACACCTTC. This translates into CASSVEGVTGADGYTF. The full variable domain, its missing parts supplied by reference TRBV9 and TRBJ1-2, is DSGVTQTPKHLITATGQRVTLRCSPRSGDLSVYWYQQSLDQGLQFLIQYYNGEERAKGNILERFSAQQFPDLHSELNLSSLELGDSALYFCASSVEGVTGADGYTFGSGTRLTVV.

The chain employs TRBV6-5 and TRBJ2-1, with 7 bases identical to TRBD2. Trimming removed 5 bases from V and 5 bases from J; junction bases left unmatched: 6. The germline V gene encodes CDR1 MNHEY and CDR2 SVGAGI. The CDR3 is 14 residues long. CDR3 sequence (DNA): TGTGCCAGCAGTCGGGGGGACGGCGACAATGAGCAGTTCTTC. Amino acids: CASSRGDGDNEQFF.

Only a few counts were recorded for this clone. The chain recombines TRBV9 with TRBJ2-3; D remains unclear. Germline assignment: CDR1 SGDLS and CDR2 YYNGEE. The CDR3 consists of 16 residues. V lost 2 bases and J lost 5, with 18 bases in between. The CDR3 is CASSVLASLGGDTQYF. CDR3 bases: TGTGCCAGCAGCGTTCTCGCAAGCTTGGGTGGAGATACGCAGTATTTT.

This rearrangement joins TRBV5-1 to TRBJ1-6; D possibly corresponds to TRBD1 (6 bases). V lost 4 bases and J lost 6, with 17 bases in between. Germline loops: CDR1 SGHRS, CDR2 YFSETQ. This CDR3 has 16 residues. The CDR3 reads CASSQDRAGGNSPLHF. As DNA, the CDR3 is TGCGCCAGCAGCCAGGACAGAGCCGGCGGTAATTCACCCCTCCACTTT.

This CDR3 reads CASSEQTRTDTQYF. For the CDR3, the DNA is TGTGCCAGCAGTGAACAGACCAGAACAGATACGCAGTATTTT. The chain employs TRBV25-1 and TRBJ2-3; D is ambiguous. The V gene lost 2 bases and the J gene lost 3 bases, with 9 bases spanning the gap. Germline values: CDR1 MGHDK, CDR2 SYGVNS. This CDR3 spans 14 amino acids.

This clone was counted between two and nine times. The chain combines TRBV29-1 with TRBJ2-1; TRBD2 matches at 7 bases. This CDR3 has 14 residues. CDR1 is SQVTM and CDR2 is ANQGSEA in the germline V gene. The junction had 12 bases not matched to a gene; V was cut back by 7 bases and J by 6 bases. CDR3 in amino acids: CSAAPLGTTNEQFF. CDR3 bases: TGCAGCGCCGCCCCCTTGGGGACTACCAATGAGCAGTTCTTC.

V is TRBV19 and J is TRBJ1-2, with D perhaps matching TRBD1 (6 bases). Germline lookup yields CDR1 LNHDA and CDR2 SQIVND (reference sequence). This CDR3 has 14 residues. In DNA, the CDR3 is TGTGCGACTGCTTTGGGGGCCCCTACGTTTGGCTACACCTTC. Translating gives CATALGAPTFGYTF.

This clone has only a few counts. The chain links TRBV7-9 to TRBJ1-6; TRBD1 matches 10 bases. This CDR3 contains 15 residues. Germline CDR1 and CDR2: SEHNR and FQNEAQ (reference sequence). J gave up 9 bases and V 3 bases, and 5 bases lay outside the gene matches. The CDR3: CASSLDRGSGSPLHF. The CDR3 region has the DNA TGTGCCAGCAGCTTGGACAGGGGGAGCGGTTCACCCCTCCACTTT.

This chain joins TRBV2 and TRBJ1-5, with 7 bases matching TRBD1. Germline V CDR1 and CDR2: SNHLY, FYNNEI. V gave up 4 bases and J gave up 2 bases; unmatched junction bases: 5. The CDR3 extends over 15 amino acids. This CDR3 reads CASSGPGQGNQPQHF. In nucleotides, the CDR3 is TGTGCCAGCAGTGGACCCGGACAGGGCAATCAGCCCCAGCATTTT.

The J gene is TRBJ2-5, the V gene TRBV7-8; TRBD2 is a possible D gene (7 bases). The CDR3 length is 14 residues. Trimming left V 3 bases short and J 4 bases short, with 12 bases between. CDR1 is SGHVS and CDR2 is FQNEAQ in the germline V gene. CDR3 coding DNA: TGTGCCAGCAGCTTTAGGGGGGGTCGAGAGACCCAGTACTTC. Translating gives CASSFRGGRETQYF. The complete variable domain, with remaining parts taken from reference TRBV7-8 and TRBJ2-5, reads GAGVSQSPRYKVAKRGQDVALRCDPISGHVSLFWYQQALGQGPEFLTYFQNEAQLDKSGLPSDRFFAERPEGSVSTLKIQRTQQEDSAVYLCASSFRGGRETQYFGPGTRLLVL.

This clone was detected a few times. The chain joins TRBV5-1 to TRBJ2-3; D not certain. V lost 4 bases and J lost 2, with 14 bases in between. This CDR3 has 15 amino acids. Germline V gene lookup returns CDR1 SGHRS and CDR2 YFSETQ. The CDR3 sequence is CASSQAPGFTDTQYF. The DNA for the CDR3 is TGCGCCAGCAGCCAGGCCCCAGGTTTCACAGATACGCAGTATTTT.

The table lists this clone with a few counts. The chain employs TRBV19 and TRBJ2-4; D not resolved. CDR1 is LNHDA and CDR2 is SQIVND in the germline V gene (reference sequence). The CDR3 sequence is 14 residues long. The V gene lost 11 bases and the J gene lost 2 bases, with 16 bases spanning the gap. CDR3 loop: CAVADGLTKNIQYF. DNA of the CDR3: TGTGCCGTGGCCGACGGCCTTACCAAAAACATTCAGTACTTC.

This clone was counted only a few times. The chain joins TRBV9 to TRBJ2-3; 9 bases are shared with TRBD2. Germline V lookup: CDR1 SGDLS, CDR2 YYNGEE. Unmatched junction bases numbered 8, after V lost 2 bases and J lost 4 bases. CDR3 length: 16 residues. The CDR3 coding sequence is TGTGCCAGCAGCGTTGGGGCTAGCGGGGATGCAGATACGCAGTATTTT. It translates to CASSVGASGDADTQYF.

This chain connects TRBV7-9 to TRBJ2-5; 7 bases match TRBD2. V trimming: 3 bases; J trimming: 2 bases; junction bases outside the gene matches: 6. The germline V gene has CDR1 SEHNR and CDR2 FQNEAQ (reference sequence). The CDR3 extends over 15 amino acids. Here the CDR3 reads CASSFGLGLQETQYF. The CDR3 region has the DNA TGTGCCAGCAGCTTTGGACTAGGACTGCAAGAGACCCAGTACTTC.

This clone was seen more than once but under ten times. The chain employs TRBV5-6 and TRBJ1-1; 7 bases are a match to TRBD1. With 4 bases clipped from V and 1 base from J, the junction kept 7 bases outside the gene matches. In germline, CDR1 is SGHDT, CDR2 YYEEEE. There are 15 residues in the CDR3. CDR3 DNA: TGTGCCAGCAGCGGCCGGGACAGTGGGAACACTGAAGCTTTCTTT. It specifies CASSGRDSGNTEAFF.